This TCR beta chain emerged from a study of regulatory T cells in long-lasting Graves disease. Study-wide points: Persistent Graves' patients possessed reduced TCR diversity relative to recently diagnosed ones. Patients with persistent disease showed a bias toward TRBV28, TRBJ1-2 and TRBJ2-5. The study found persistent patients shared more public clonotypes (around 2,500) than new patients (about 1,000).

Time point described: newly diagnosed GD, antithyroid drugs for less than 3 months. The TCR library was prepared using RNA isolated from PBMCs. Recruitment took place at an endocrinology department in Xi'an, China. TCR beta libraries were built with iRepertoire HTBI primers and Arm-PCR of CDR3 regions. In TCRdb, the multiplex PCR reads were re-called with MiXCR into one record per CDR3 protein. The sample records 350,000 to 500,000 distinct CDR3 sequences, approximately 16% being singletons. This clonotype appeared a few times. Its antigen is currently unknown. V lost 3 bases to trimming and J lost 2 bases, with 11 bases between them. This CDR3 has 14 amino acids. The same sample was also used in a study of T cells in Graves' hyperthyroidism and ophthalmopathy.

The sequence came from a woman between 18 and 29 years old with Graves disease. Sequencing used peripheral blood mononuclear cells (PBMCs), obtained at new diagnosis, from a patient treated with antithyroid drugs. This sequence joins TRBV12-3 or TRBV12-4 and TRBJ2-7, with D tentatively TRBD1 (5 bases). The CDR3 here is CASSFDSKPYEQYF. The CDR3 region has the DNA TGTGCCAGCAGTTTTGACAGCAAGCCCTACGAGCAGTACTTC.